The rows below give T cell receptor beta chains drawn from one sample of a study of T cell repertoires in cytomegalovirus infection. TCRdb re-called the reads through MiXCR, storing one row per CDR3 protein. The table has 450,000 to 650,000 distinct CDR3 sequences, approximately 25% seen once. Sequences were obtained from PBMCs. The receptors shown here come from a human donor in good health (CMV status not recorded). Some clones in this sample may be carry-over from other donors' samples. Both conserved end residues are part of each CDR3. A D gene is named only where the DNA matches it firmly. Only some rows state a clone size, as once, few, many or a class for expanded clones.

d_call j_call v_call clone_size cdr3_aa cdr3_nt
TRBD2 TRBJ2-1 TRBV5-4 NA CASSVSAGALDNEQFF TGTGCCAGCAGCGTGTCAGCGGGAGCTCTGGACAATGAGCAGTTCTTC
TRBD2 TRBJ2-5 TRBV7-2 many CASSLSPLAGETQYF TGTGCCAGCAGCTTATCCCCACTAGCGGGAGAGACCCAGTACTTC
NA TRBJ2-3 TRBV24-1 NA CATSDFKETDTQYF TGTGCCACCAGTGATTTTAAGGAAACAGATACGCAGTATTTT
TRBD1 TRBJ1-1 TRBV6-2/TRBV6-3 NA CASSYWSGGVNTEAFF TGTGCCAGCAGTTACTGGTCAGGGGGCGTGAACACTGAAGCTTTCTTT
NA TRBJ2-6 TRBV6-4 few CASSEGAGANVLTF TGTGCCAGCAGTGAGGGGGCTGGGGCCAACGTCCTGACTTTC
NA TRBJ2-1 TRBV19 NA CASSIAGWVRDDEQFF TGTGCCAGTAGTATAGCGGGCTGGGTGAGGGACGATGAGCAGTTCTTC
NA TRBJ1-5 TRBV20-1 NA CSARVQGFNQPQHF TGCAGTGCTAGAGTACAGGGTTTTAATCAGCCCCAGCATTTT
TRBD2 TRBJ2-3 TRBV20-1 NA CSARGIRLAGGLTDTQYF TGCAGTGCTAGAGGCATAAGACTAGCGGGAGGCCTCACAGATACGCAGTATTTT
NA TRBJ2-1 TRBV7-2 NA CASSSGTVNNEQFF TGTGCCAGCAGCTCCGGGACGGTGAACAATGAGCAGTTCTTC
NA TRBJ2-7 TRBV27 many CASSLSVGGTYEQYF TGTGCCAGCAGTTTATCGGTGGGAGGCACCTACGAGCAGTACTTC
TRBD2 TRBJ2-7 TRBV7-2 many CASSFRASGTSLEQYF TGTGCCAGCAGCTTTCGCGCTAGCGGGACCTCTTTAGAGCAGTACTTC
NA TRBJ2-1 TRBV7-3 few CASSLIIGSYNEQFF TGTGCCAGCAGCTTAATTATAGGCTCCTACAATGAGCAGTTCTTC
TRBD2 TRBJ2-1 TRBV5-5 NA CASESGSGYEQFF TGTGCCAGCGAGAGCGGGAGTGGGTATGAGCAGTTCTTC
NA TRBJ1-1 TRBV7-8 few CASRTGTSRRAFF TGTGCCAGCAGAACCGGGACGTCCCGAAGGGCTTTCTTT
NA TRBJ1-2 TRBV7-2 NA CASSLAPLSDNGYTF TGTGCCAGCAGCTTAGCCCCCTTATCGGACAACGGCTACACCTTC
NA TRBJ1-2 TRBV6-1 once CASSEQPQGPYGYTF TGTGCCAGCAGTGAACAACCCCAGGGTCCTTATGGCTACACCTTC
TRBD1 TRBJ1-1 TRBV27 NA CASSLRSTPGQGDRRTEAFF TGTGCCAGCAGTTTACGTTCCACACCGGGACAGGGGGACCGAAGGACTGAAGCTTTCTTT
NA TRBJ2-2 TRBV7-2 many CASRGEVNTGELFF TGTGCCAGCAGAGGAGAGGTGAACACCGGGGAGCTGTTTTTT
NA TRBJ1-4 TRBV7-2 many CASSPGGKEEKLFF TGTGCCAGCAGTCCCGGAGGGAAGGAAGAAAAACTGTTTTTT
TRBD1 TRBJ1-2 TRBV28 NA CASSLPGQGYGYTF TGTGCCAGCAGTTTACCGGGACAGGGGTATGGCTACACCTTC
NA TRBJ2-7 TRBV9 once CASSARAEISYEQYF TGTGCCAGCAGCGCAAGAGCGGAAATCTCCTACGAGCAGTACTTC
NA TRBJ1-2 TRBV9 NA CASSGTTGYTF TGTGCCAGCAGCGGGACTACTGGCTACACCTTC
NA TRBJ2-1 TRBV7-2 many CASSLGRVSGNEQFF TGTGCCAGCAGCTTAGGGCGGGTGTCGGGCAATGAGCAGTTCTTC
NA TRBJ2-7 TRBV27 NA CASSFTGQISSYEQYF TGTGCCAGCAGTTTTACCGGACAGATTAGCTCCTACGAGCAGTACTTC
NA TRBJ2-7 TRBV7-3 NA CASSLAGWREQYF TGTGCCAGCAGCTTAGCGGGATGGCGCGAGCAGTACTTC
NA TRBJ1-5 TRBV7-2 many CASSLPGRQPQHF TGTGCCAGCAGCCTCCCCGGGCGGCAGCCCCAGCATTTT
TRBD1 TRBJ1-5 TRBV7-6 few CASSLGEGGHGQPQHF TGTGCCAGCAGCTTAGGGGAAGGGGGCCACGGACAGCCCCAGCATTTT
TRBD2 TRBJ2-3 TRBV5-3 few CARSPWTSGRPDTQYF TGTGCCAGAAGCCCCTGGACTAGCGGGAGACCAGATACGCAGTATTTT
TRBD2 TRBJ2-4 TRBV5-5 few CASSLSGSAKNIQYF TGTGCCAGCAGCCTTAGCGGGAGTGCCAAAAACATTCAGTACTTC
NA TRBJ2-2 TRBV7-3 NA CASSTRGEFTGELFF TGTGCCAGCAGCACGAGAGGGGAGTTCACCGGGGAGCTGTTTTTT
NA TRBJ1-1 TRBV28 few CASSFFSRGDRKAFF TGTGCCAGCAGTTTTTTTTCACGGGGGGATAGGAAAGCTTTCTTT